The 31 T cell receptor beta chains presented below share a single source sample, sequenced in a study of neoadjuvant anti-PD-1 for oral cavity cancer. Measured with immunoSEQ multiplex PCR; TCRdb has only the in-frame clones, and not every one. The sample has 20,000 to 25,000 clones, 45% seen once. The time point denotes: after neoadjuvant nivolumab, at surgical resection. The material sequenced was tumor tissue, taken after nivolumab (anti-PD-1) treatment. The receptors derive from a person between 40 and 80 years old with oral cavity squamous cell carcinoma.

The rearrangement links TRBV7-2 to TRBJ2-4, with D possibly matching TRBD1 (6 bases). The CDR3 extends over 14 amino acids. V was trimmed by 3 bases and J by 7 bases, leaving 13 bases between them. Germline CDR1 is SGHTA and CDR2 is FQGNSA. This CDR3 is CASSFPGVGNIQYF. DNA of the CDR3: TGTGCCAGCAGCTTCCCAGGGGTGGGTAACATTCAGTACTTC. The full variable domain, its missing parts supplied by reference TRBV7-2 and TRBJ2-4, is GAGVSQSPSNKVTEKGKDVELRCDPISGHTALYWYRQSLGQGLEFLIYFQGNSAPDKSGLPSDRFSAERTGGSVSTLTIQRTQQEDSAVYLCASSFPGVGNIQYFGAGTRLSVL.

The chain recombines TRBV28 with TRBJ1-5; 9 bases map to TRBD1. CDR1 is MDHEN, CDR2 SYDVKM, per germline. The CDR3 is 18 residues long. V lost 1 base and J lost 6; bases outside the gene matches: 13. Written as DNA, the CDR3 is TGTGCCAGCAGTTTATCCTTTGGTCTGGGGACAGGGCTTCAGCCCCAGCATTTT. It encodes CASSLSFGLGTGLQPQHF.

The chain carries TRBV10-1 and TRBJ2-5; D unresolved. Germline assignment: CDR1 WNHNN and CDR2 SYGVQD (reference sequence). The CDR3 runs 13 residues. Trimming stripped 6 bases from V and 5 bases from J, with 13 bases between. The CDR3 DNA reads TGCGCCAGCAGCGCAAGACGAAGGGAGACCCAGTACTTC. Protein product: CASSARRRETQYF.

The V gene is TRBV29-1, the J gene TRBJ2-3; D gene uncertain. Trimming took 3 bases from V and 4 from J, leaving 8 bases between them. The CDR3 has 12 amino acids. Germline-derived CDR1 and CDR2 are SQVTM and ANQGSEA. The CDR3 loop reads CSVEELSDTQYF. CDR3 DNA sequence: TGCAGCGTTGAGGAGTTATCAGATACGCAGTATTTT.

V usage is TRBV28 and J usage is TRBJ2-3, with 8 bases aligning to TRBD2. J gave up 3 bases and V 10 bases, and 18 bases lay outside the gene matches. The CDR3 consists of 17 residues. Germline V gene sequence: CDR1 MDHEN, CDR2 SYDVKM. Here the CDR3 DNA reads TGTGCCACCCAGTTTAACGGGGGGGCAATTTATACAGATACGCAGTATTTT. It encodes CATQFNGGAIYTDTQYF.

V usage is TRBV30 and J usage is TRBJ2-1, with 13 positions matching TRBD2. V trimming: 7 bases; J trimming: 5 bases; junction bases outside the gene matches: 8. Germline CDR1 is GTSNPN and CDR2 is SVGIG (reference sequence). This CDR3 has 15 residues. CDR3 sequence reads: CAFVRLAGGHNEQFF. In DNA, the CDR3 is TGTGCCTTCGTTCGACTAGCGGGGGGCCACAATGAGCAGTTCTTC.

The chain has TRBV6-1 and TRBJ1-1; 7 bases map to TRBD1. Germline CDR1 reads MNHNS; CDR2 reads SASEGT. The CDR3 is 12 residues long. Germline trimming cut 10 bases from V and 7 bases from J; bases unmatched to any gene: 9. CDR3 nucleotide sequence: TGTGCCACCGAACAGGGGCTAGGTGAAGCTTTCTTT. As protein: CATEQGLGEAFF.

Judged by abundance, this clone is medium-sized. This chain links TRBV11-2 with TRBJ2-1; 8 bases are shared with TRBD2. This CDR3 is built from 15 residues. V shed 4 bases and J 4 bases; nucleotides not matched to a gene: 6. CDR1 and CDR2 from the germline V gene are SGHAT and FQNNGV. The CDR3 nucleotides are TGTGCCAGCAGCTATACGATAGCGGGGTACAATGAGCAGTTCTTC. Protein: CASSYTIAGYNEQFF.

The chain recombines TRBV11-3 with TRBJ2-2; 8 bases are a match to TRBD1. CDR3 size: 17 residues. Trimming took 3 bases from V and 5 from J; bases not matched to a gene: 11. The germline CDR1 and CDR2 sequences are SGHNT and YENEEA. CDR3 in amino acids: CASSFRRGQGTTGELFF. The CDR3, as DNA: TGTGCCAGCAGCTTCCGCCGAGGACAGGGAACGACCGGGGAGCTGTTTTTT.

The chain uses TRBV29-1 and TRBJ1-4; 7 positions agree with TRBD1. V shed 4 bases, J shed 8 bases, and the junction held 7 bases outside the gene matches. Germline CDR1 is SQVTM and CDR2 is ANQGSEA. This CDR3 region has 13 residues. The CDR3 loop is CSVAETGSEKLFF. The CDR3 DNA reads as TGCAGCGTTGCAGAGACAGGGAGCGAAAAACTGTTTTTT.

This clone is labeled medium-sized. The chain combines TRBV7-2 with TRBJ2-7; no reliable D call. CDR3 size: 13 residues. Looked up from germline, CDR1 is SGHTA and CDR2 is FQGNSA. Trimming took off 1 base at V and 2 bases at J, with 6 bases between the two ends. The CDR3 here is CASSLGITYEQYF. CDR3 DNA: TGTGCCAGCAGCTTAGGGATTACCTACGAGCAGTACTTC.

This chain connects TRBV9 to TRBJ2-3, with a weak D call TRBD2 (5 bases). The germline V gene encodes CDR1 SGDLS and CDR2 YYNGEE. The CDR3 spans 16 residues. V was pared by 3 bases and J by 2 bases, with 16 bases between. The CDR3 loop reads CASSAETGWATDTQYF. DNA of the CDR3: TGTGCCAGCAGCGCGGAAACGGGGTGGGCCACAGATACGCAGTATTTT.

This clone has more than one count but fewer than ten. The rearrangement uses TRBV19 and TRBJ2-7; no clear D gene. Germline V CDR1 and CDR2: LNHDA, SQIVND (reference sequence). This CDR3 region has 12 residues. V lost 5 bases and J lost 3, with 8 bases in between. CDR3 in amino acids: CASSYVGYEQYF. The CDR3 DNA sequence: TGTGCCAGTAGTTACGTGGGCTACGAGCAGTACTTC.

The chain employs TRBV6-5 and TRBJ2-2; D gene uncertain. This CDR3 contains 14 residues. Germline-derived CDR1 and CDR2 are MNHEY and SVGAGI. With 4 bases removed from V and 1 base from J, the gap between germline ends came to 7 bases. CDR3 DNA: TGTGCCAGCAGTTTCCCGGGGAACACCGGGGAGCTGTTTTTT. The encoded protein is CASSFPGNTGELFF.

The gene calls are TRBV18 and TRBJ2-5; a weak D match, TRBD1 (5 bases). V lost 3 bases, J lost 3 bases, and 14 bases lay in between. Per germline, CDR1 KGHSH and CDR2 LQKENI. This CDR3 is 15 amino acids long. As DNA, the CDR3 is TGTGCCAGCTCACCGCGGACAACGTTGGAAGAGACCCAGTACTTC. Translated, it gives CASSPRTTLEETQYF.

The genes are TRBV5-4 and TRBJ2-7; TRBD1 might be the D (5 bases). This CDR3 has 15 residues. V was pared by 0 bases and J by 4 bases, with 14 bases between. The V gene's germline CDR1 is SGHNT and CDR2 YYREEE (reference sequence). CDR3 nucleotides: TGTGCCAGCAGCTTGGATCCGGGTGGGGCTTACGAGCAGTACTTC. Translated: CASSLDPGGAYEQYF.

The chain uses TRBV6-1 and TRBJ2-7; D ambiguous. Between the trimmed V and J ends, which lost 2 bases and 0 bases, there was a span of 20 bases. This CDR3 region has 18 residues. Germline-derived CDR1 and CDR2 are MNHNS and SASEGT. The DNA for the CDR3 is TGTGCCAGCAGTGAATTCGACATAAGGTGGGCTAGCTCCTACGAGCAGTACTTC. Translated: CASSEFDIRWASSYEQYF.

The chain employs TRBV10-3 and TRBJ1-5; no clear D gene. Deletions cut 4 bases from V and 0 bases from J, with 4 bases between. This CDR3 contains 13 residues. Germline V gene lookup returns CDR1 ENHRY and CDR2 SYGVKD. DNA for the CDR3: TGTGCCATCAGTGTAGATAGCAATCAGCCCCAGCATTTT. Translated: CAISVDSNQPQHF.

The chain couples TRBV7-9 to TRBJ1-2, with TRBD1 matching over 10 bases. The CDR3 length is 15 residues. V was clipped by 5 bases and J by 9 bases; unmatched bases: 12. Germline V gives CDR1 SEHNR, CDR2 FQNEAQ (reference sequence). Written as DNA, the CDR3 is TGTGCCAGCAGCCCTCCCCCCGGGACAGGGGTTAGCTACACCTTC. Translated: CASSPPPGTGVSYTF. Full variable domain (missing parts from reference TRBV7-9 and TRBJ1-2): DTGVSQNPRHKITKRGQNVTFRCDPISEHNRLYWYRQTLGQGPEFLTYFQNEAQLEKSRLLSDRFSAERPKGSFSTLEIQRTEQGDSAMYLCASSPPPGTGVSYTFGSGTRLTVV.

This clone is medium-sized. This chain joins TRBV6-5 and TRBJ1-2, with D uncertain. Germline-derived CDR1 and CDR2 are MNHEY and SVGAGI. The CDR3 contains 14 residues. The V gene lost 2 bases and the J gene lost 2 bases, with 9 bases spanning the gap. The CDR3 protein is CASSYIFGNYGYTF. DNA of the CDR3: TGTGCCAGCAGTTACATTTTTGGGAACTATGGCTACACCTTC.

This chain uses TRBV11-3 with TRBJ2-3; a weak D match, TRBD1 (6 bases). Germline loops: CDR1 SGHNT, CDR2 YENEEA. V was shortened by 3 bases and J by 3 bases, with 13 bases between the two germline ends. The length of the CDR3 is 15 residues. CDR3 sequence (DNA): TGTGCCAGCAGCTTTGGGACATCCGGAACAGATACGCAGTATTTT. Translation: CASSFGTSGTDTQYF.

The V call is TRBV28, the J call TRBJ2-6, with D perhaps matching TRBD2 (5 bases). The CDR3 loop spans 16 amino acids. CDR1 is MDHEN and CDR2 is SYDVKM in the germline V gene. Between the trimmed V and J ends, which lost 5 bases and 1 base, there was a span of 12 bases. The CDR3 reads CASSQLRVSGANVLTF. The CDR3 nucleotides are TGTGCCAGCAGTCAATTGAGGGTATCTGGGGCCAACGTCCTGACTTTC.

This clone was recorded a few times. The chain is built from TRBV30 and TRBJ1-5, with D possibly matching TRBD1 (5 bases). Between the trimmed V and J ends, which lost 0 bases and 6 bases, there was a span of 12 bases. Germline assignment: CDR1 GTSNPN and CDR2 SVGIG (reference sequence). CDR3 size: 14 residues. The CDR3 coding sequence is TGTGCCTGGAGTGTAGGAGCGGGGGTTCAGCCCCAGCATTTT. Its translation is CAWSVGAGVQPQHF.

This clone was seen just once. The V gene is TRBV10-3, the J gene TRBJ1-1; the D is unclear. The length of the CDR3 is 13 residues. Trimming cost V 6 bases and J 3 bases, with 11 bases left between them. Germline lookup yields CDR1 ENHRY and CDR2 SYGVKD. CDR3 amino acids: CAIRWGEDTEAFF. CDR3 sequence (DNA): TGTGCCATCAGGTGGGGAGAGGACACTGAAGCTTTCTTT.

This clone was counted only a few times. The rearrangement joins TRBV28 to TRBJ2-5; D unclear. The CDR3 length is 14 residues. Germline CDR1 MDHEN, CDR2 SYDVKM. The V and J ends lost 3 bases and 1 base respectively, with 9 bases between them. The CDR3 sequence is CASSFQQTQETQYF. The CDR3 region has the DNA TGTGCCAGCAGTTTCCAACAGACCCAAGAGACCCAGTACTTC.

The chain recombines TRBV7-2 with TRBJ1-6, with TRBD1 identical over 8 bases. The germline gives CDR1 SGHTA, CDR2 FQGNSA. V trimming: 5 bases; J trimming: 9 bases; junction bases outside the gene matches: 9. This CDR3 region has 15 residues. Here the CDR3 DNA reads TGTGCCAGCAGCCTAGGACAGGGCATGGGTTCACCCCTCCACTTT. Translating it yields CASSLGQGMGSPLHF.

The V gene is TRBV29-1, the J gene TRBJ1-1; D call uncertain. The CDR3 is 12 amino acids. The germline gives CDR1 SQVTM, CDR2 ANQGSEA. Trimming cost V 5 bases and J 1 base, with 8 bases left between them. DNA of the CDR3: TGCAGCGTTTCATATGGGAACACTGAAGCTTTCTTT. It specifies CSVSYGNTEAFF.

The CDR3: CASSLESSYNSPLHF. The CDR3 bases are TGTGCCAGCAGCTTGGAGAGCTCCTATAATTCACCCCTCCACTTT. V usage is TRBV5-5 and J usage is TRBJ1-6; D gene uncertain. The germline V gene encodes CDR1 SGHKS and CDR2 YYEKEE (reference sequence). V was trimmed by 0 bases and J by 0 bases, leaving 4 bases between them. The CDR3 runs to 15 residues.

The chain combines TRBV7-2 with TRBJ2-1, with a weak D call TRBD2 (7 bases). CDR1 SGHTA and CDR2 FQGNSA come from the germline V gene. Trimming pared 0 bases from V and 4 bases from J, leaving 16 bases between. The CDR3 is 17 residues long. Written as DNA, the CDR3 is TGTGCCAGCAGCTTAGCGCGCGGCGGGGGCAAATACAATGAGCAGTTCTTC. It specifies CASSLARGGGKYNEQFF.

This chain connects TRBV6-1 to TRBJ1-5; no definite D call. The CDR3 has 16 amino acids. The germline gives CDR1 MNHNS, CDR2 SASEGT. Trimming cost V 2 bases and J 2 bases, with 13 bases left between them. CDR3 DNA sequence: TGTGCCAGCAGTGAATTGGCGGGTTACGGCAATCAGCCCCAGCATTTT. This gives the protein CASSELAGYGNQPQHF.

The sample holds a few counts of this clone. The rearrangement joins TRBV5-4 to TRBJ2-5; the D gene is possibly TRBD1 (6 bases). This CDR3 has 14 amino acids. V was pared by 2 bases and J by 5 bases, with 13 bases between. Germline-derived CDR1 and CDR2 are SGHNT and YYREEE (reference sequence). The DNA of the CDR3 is TGTGCCAGCAGCTTTTGGCAAACAGGGGAGACCCAGTACTTC. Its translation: CASSFWQTGETQYF.